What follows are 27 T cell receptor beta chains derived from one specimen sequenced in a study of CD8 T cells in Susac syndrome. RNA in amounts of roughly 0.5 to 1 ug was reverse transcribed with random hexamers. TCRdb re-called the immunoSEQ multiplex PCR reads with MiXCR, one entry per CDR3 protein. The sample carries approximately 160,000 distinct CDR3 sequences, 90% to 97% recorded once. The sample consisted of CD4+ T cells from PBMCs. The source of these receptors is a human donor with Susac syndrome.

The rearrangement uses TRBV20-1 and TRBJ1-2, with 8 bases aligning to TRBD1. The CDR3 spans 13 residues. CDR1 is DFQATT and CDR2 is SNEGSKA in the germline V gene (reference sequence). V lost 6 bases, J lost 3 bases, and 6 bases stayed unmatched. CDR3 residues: CSASQTGDYGYTF. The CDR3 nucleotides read TGCAGTGCCAGCCAGACAGGGGACTATGGCTACACCTTC.

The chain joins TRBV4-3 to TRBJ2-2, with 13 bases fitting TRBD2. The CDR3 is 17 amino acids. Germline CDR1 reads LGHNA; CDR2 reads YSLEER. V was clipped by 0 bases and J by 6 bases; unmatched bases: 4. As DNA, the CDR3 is TGCGCCAGCAGCCAAGATGGGGGACTAGCGGGACCCGGGGAGCTGTTTTTT. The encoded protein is CASSQDGGLAGPGELFF.

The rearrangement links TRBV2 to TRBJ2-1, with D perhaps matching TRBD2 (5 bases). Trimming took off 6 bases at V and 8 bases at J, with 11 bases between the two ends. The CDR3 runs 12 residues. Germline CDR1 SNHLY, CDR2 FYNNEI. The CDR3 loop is CASSLARDEQFF. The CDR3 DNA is TGTGCCAGCAGCCTAGCTCGCGATGAGCAGTTCTTC.

Here the CDR3 DNA reads TGTGCCAGCAGCTCACGGACAGGGGAGGAGACCCAGTACTTC. Translation: CASSSRTGEETQYF. This chain joins TRBV9 and TRBJ2-5, with 9 nucleotides matching TRBD1. Germline CDR1 SGDLS, CDR2 YYNGEE. V gave up 4 bases and J gave up 5 bases; unmatched junction bases: 6. The CDR3 has 14 amino acids. Together with reference TRBV9 and TRBJ2-5, the CDR3 gives the full variable domain: DSGVTQTPKHLITATGQRVTLRCSPRSGDLSVYWYQQSLDQGLQFLIQYYNGEERAKGNILERFSAQQFPDLHSELNLSSLELGDSALYFCASSSRTGEETQYFGPGTRLLVL.

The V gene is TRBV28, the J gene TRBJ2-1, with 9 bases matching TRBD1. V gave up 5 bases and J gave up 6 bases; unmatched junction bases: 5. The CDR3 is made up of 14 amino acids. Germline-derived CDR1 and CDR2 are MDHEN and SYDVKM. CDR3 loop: CASSPPDRGNEQFF. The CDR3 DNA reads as TGTGCCAGCAGTCCACCGGACAGGGGCAATGAGCAGTTCTTC. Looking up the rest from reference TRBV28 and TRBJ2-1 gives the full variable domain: DVKVTQSSRYLVKRTGEKVFLECVQDMDHENMFWYRQDPGLGLRLIYFSYDVKMKEKGDIPEGYSVSREKKERFSLILESASTNQTSMYLCASSPPDRGNEQFFGPGTRLTVL.

Here the CDR3 DNA reads TGTGCCTGGGAGCGGGAGGGGGAGAATGAGCAGTTCTTC. This gives the protein CAWEREGENEQFF. This chain connects TRBV30 to TRBJ2-1, with 10 bases identical to TRBD2. CDR3 size: 13 residues. With V trimmed by 5 bases and J by 7 bases, 5 bases remained unmatched. The germline gives CDR1 GTSNPN, CDR2 SVGIG (reference sequence).

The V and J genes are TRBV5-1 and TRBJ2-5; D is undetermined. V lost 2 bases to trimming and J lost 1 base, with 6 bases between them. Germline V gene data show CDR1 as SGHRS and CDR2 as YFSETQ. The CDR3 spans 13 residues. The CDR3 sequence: CASSFQIQETQYF. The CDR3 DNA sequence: TGCGCCAGCAGCTTCCAAATCCAAGAGACCCAGTACTTC.

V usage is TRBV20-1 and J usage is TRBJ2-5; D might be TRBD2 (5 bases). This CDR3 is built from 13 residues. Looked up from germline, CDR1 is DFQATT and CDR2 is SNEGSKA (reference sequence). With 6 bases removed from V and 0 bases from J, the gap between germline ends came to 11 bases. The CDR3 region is CSAVREHQETQYF. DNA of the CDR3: TGCAGTGCGGTGAGGGAACACCAAGAGACCCAGTACTTC.

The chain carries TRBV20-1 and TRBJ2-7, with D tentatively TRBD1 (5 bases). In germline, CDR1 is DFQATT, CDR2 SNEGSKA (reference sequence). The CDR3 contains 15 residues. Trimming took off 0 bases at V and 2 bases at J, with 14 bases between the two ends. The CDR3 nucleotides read TGCAGTGCTAGAGATCAGGGCGCAGTCACCTACGAGCAGTACTTC. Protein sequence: CSARDQGAVTYEQYF.

CDR3 DNA: TGCGCCAGCAAAAGTACCGGCTATGGCTACACCTTC. Its protein is CASKSTGYGYTF. The chain is built from TRBV5-1 and TRBJ1-2; D not certain. V was clipped by 6 bases and J by 4 bases, with 10 bases between them. The germline gives CDR1 SGHRS, CDR2 YFSETQ. The CDR3 spans 12 residues. The variable domain in full, completed from reference TRBV5-1 and TRBJ1-2, reads KAGVTQTPRYLIKTRGQQVTLSCSPISGHRSVSWYQQTPGQGLQFLFEYFSETQRNKGNFPGRFSGRQFSNSRSEMNVSTLELGDSALYLCASKSTGYGYTFGSGTRLTVV.

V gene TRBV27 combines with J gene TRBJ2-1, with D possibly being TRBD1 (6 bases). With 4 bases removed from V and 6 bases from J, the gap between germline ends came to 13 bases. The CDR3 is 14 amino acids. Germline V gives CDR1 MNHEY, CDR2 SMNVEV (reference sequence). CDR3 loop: CASSSVQGPNEQFF. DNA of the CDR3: TGTGCCAGCAGTTCGGTACAGGGTCCCAATGAGCAGTTCTTC.

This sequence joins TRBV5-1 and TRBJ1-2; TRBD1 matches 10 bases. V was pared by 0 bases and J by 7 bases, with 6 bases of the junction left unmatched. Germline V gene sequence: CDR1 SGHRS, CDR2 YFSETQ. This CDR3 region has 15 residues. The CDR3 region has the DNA TGCGCCAGCAGCTTGGAGGGACAGGGGAGCGGTGGCTACACCTTC. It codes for CASSLEGQGSGGYTF.

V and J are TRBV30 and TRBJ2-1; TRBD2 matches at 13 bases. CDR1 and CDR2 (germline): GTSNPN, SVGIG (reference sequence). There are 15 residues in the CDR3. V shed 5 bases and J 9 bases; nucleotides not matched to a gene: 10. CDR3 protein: CAWQLAGGPRGEQFF. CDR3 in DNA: TGTGCCTGGCAACTAGCGGGAGGGCCCCGAGGTGAGCAGTTCTTC. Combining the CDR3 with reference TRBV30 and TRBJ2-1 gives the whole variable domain SQTIHQWPATLVQPVGSPLSLECTVEGTSNPNLYWYRQAAGRGLQLLFYSVGIGQISSEVPQNLSASRPQDRQFILSSKKLLLSDSGFYLCAWQLAGGPRGEQFFGPGTRLTVL.

CDR3 sequence: CATSRDLLVAGGFADTQYF. Written as DNA, the CDR3 is TGTGCCACCAGCAGAGATCTTTTGGTAGCGGGAGGGTTCGCAGATACGCAGTATTTT. The chain links TRBV15 to TRBJ2-3, with TRBD2 identical over 11 bases. Germline CDR1 and CDR2: LNHNV and YYDKDF (reference sequence). The trim removed 0 bases at V and 4 bases at J, leaving 12 bases unmatched. CDR3 length: 19 residues.

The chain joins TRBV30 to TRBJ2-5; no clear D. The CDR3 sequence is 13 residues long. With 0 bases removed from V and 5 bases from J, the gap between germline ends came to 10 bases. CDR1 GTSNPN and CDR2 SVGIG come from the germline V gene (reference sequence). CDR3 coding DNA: TGTGCCTGGAGTGTACGCCCTAGGGAGACCCAGTACTTC. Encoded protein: CAWSVRPRETQYF.

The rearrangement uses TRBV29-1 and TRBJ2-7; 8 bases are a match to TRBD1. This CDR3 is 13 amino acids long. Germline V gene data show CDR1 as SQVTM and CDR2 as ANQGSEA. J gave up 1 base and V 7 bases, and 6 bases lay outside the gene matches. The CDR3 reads CSASGQGSYEQYF. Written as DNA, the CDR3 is TGCAGCGCCTCAGGACAGGGTTCCTACGAGCAGTACTTC.

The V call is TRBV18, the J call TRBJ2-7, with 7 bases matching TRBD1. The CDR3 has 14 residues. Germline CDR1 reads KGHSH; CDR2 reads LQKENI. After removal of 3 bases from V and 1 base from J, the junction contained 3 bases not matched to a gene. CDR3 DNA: TGTGCCAGCTCACCCGAGACAGGGTCCTACGAGCAGTACGTC. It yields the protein CASSPETGSYEQYV.

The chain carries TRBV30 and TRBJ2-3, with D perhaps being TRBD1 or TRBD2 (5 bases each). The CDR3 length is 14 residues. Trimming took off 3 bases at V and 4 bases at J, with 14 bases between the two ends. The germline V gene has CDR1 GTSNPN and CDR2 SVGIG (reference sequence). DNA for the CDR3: TGTGCCTGGAGCCACGGGGCGACCTCAGATACGCAGTATTTT. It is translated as CAWSHGATSDTQYF.

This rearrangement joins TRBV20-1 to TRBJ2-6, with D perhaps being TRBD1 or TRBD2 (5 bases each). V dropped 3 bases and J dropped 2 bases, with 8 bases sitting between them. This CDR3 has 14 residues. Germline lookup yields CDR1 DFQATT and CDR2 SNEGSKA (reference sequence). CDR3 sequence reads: CSARGVAGANVLTF. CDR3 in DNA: TGCAGTGCTAGGGGGGTAGCTGGGGCCAACGTCCTGACTTTC.

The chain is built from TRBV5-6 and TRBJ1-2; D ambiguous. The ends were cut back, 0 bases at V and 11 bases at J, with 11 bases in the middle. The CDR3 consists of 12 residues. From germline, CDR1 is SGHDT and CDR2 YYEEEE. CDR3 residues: CASSLAGQRYTF. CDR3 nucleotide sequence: TGTGCCAGCAGCTTGGCCGGGCAGCGTTACACCTTC.

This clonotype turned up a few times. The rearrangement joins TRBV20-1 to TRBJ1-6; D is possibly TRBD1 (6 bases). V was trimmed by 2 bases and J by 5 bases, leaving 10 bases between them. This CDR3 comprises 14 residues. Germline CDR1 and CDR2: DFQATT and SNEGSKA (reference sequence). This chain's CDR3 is CSARRAGDNSPLHF. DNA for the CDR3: TGCAGTGCTAGACGGGCAGGGGATAATTCACCCCTCCACTTT.

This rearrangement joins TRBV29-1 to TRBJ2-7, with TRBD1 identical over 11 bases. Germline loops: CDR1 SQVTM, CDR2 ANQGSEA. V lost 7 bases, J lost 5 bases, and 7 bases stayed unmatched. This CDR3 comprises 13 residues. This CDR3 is CSAGQGAGNEQYF. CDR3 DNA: TGCAGCGCTGGACAGGGGGCGGGAAACGAGCAGTACTTC.

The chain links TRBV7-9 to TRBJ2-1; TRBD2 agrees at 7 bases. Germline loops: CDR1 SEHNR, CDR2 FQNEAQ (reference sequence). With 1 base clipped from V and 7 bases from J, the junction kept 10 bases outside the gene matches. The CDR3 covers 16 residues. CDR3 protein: CASSLDGLAVINEQFF. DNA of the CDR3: TGTGCCAGCAGCTTAGATGGGCTAGCGGTTATAAATGAGCAGTTCTTC.

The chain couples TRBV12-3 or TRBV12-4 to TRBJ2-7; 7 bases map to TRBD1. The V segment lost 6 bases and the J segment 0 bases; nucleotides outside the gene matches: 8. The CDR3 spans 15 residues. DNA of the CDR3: TGTGCCAGCAGCCCTCAGACAGGGATCTCCTACGAGCAGTACGTC. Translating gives CASSPQTGISYEQYV.

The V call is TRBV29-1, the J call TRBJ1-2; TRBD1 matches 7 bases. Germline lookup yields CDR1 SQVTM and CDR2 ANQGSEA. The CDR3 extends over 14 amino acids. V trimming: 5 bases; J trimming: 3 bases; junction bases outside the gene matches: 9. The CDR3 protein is CSVPFGTAHYGYTF. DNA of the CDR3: TGCAGCGTTCCCTTCGGGACAGCACACTATGGCTACACCTTC.

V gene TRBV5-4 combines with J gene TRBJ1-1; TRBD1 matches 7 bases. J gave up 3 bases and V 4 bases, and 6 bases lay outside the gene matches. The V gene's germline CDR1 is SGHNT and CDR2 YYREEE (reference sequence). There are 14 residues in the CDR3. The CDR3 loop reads CASSKGQLDTEAFF. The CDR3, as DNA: TGTGCCAGCAGCAAGGGACAGTTGGACACTGAAGCTTTCTTT.

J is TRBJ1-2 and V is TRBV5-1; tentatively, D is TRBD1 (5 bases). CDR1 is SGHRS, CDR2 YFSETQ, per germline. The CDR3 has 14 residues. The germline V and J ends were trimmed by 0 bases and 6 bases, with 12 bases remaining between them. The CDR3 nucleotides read TGCGCCAGCAGCTTGGAGGGACCCGGAAATGGCTACACCTTC. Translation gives CASSLEGPGNGYTF.